The source of this TCR beta chain is a study of shared clonotypes between healthy human individuals. With respect to this clone: The antigen is unknown.

The repertoire was sequenced with immunoSEQ multiplex PCR; TCRdb's copy has only in-frame clones and lacks some. Of 300,000 to 400,000 clones listed, around 86% are singletons. Study conclusions and caveats: Rarefaction showed that sequencing of sorted subsets was incomplete (despite large depth).

V lost 2 bases, J lost 7 bases, and 21 bases lay in between. From germline, CDR1 is MDHEN and CDR2 SYDVKM. The CDR3 is 17 residues long. This rearrangement joins TRBV28 to TRBJ2-1, with TRBD1 as a possible D gene (5 bases). This receptor was taken from a young man in good health. Input material: memory CD8+ T cells sorted from blood. Subset noted: CD45RO+ cells pooled with CCR7-negative TemRA cells. In nucleotides, the CDR3 is TGTGCCAGCAGTTTAGGGGCAGGATACGATGATGATAATGAGCAGTTCTTC. This gives the protein CASSLGAGYDDDNEQFF. The whole variable domain, remainder taken from reference TRBV28 and TRBJ2-1, is DVKVTQSSRYLVKRTGEKVFLECVQDMDHENMFWYRQDPGLGLRLIYFSYDVKMKEKGDIPEGYSVSREKKERFSLILESASTNQTSMYLCASSLGAGYDDDNEQFFGPGTRLTVL.